This T cell receptor beta chain was identified in a study of T-cell reconstitution after alpha-beta-depleted transplantation in children. Unique molecular identifiers were used in preparing the TCRbeta library. In TCRdb, the PCR reads were re-called with MiXCR into one record per CDR3 protein. In the table there are 200,000 to 300,000 distinct CDR3 sequences, about 23% of which are singletons. The receptor comes from a girl aged 2-10 years with Fanconi anemia, due to receive a stem cell transplant. This sample comprised PBMCs, obtained before TCRalphabeta/CD19-depleted stem cell transplant.

The CDR3 here is CASRQDRQSIEAFF. The DNA of the CDR3 is TGTGCCAGCAGGCAGGACAGGCAGTCAATTGAAGCTTTCTTT. The chain carries TRBV7-9 and TRBJ1-1; 7 nucleotides line up with TRBD1. This CDR3 is 14 amino acids long. V lost 6 bases to trimming and J lost 7 bases; unmatched junction nucleotides: 11. The germline gives CDR1 SEHNR, CDR2 FQNEAQ (reference sequence).